This T cell receptor (beta chain) was documented in a study of cytotoxic CD8 clonotypes in ibrutinib-treated CLL. The overall study: Among the patients, 10 to 11 presented as relapsed/refractory and fewer than 16 as treatment-naive; around 17 showed unmutated IGHV. Once treatment had gone on for a median of 12 months, range 6 to 36, response samples were drawn.

This clone was seen a single time. Antigen specificity is unknown. Method: immunoSEQ multiplex PCR; TCRdb's copy keeps in-frame clones and lacks some. Here the sample spans about 300,000 clones, more than 70% being singletons. Study findings and constraints: Clonality was higher at ibrutinib response and returned toward baseline at progression.

The source of this sequence is a human donor with chronic lymphocytic leukemia. The sample in question was PBMCs, obtained at disease progression, from a patient treated with ibrutinib.

CDR3 sequence (DNA): TGTGCCACCAGCGCGAGGACAGACTACGAGCAGTACTTC. Amino acids: CATSARTDYEQYF. The chain is built from TRBV15 and TRBJ2-7; D is perhaps TRBD1 (6 bases). Trimming took 5 bases from V and 3 from J, leaving 11 bases between them. Germline V lookup: CDR1 LNHNV, CDR2 YYDKDF (reference sequence). The CDR3 length is 13 residues.